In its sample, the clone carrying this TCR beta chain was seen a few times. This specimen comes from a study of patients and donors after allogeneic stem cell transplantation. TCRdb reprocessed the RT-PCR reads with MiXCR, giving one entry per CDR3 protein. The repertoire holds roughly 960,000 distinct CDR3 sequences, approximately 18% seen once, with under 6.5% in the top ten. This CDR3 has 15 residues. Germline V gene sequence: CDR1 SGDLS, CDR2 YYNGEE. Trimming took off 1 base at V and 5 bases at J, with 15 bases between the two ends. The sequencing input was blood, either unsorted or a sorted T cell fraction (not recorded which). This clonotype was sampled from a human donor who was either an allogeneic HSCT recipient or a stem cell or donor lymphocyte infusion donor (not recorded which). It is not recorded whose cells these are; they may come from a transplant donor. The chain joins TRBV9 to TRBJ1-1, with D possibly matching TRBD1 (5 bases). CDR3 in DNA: TGTGCCAGCAGCGTACTAGGGGCCGGGAATACTGAAGCTTTCTTT. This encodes CASSVLGAGNTEAFF.